These T cell receptor beta chains were read from a single sample in a study of cytomegalovirus exposure and HLA in healthy donors. The repertoire was sequenced with immunoSEQ multiplex PCR; TCRdb's copy has only in-frame clones and lacks some. The sample lists roughly 100,000 clones, around 70% occurring once. Sequencing was performed on PBMCs. These receptors all stem from a boy aged 5-17 years in good health and CMV-seronegative. The CDR3 runs from the conserved cysteine through the conserved F or W. Each record gives: V gene, D gene, J gene, clone size, CDR3 protein, CDR3 DNA. The D gene is left open where the match is weak. Only some rows state a clone size, as once, few, many or a class for expanded clones.

>TRBV7-3|NA|TRBJ2-2|NA
CASSPVHTGELFF
TGTGCCAGCAGCCCCGTCCACACCGGGGAGCTGTTTTTT
>TRBV2|NA|TRBJ2-5|NA
CASSGGSQETQYF
TGTGCCAGCAGTGGTGGGAGCCAAGAGACCCAGTACTTC
>TRBV5-1|TRBD1|TRBJ2-5|NA
CASSFDRQGKGETQYF
TGCGCCAGCAGCTTCGATCGACAGGGGAAGGGAGAGACCCAGTACTTC
>TRBV27|TRBD2|TRBJ2-1|NA
CASSYAGTSNEQFF
TGTGCCAGCAGTTACGCCGGGACTAGCAATGAGCAGTTCTTC
>TRBV29-1|TRBD1|TRBJ1-6|NA
CSVRGQRENSPLHF
TGCAGCGTAAGGGGGCAGAGAGAAAATTCACCCCTCCACTTT
>TRBV10-3|NA|TRBJ2-1|NA
CAISEFSSEAYNEQFF
TGTGCCATCAGTGAATTTTCTAGCGAGGCCTACAATGAGCAGTTCTTC
>TRBV19|NA|TRBJ1-4|NA
CASSKWKDILETNEKLFF
TGTGCCAGTAGTAAATGGAAAGACATACTGGAAACTAATGAAAAACTGTTTTTT
>TRBV27|TRBD1|TRBJ1-2|few
CASRGQGRASTGYTF
TGTGCCAGCAGAGGACAGGGGAGGGCCTCTACGGGCTACACCTTC
>TRBV7-9|NA|TRBJ1-3|NA
CASSPPQGSGNTIYF
TGTGCCAGCAGCCCCCCACAGGGCTCTGGAAACACCATATATTTT
>TRBV5-1|TRBD1|TRBJ1-2|few
CASRQGADGYTF
TGCGCCAGCCGACAGGGGGCTGACGGCTACACCTTC
>TRBV19|NA|TRBJ2-7|NA
CASSIDAETYEQYF
TGTGCCAGTAGTATCGACGCGGAAACCTACGAGCAGTACTTC